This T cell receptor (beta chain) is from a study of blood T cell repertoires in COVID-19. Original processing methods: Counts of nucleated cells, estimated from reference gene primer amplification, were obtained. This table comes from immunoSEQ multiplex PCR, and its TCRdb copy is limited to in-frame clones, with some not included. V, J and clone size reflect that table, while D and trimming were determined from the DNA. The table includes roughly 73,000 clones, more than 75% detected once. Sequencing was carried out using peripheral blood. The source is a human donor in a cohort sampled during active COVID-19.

The CDR3 region is CATSREGGAGNTIYF. The CDR3 DNA is TGTGCCACCAGCAGAGAGGGGGGTGCTGGAAACACCATATATTTT. This chain links TRBV15 with TRBJ1-3, with D possibly matching TRBD1 (5 bases). V was clipped by 0 bases and J by 2 bases, with 8 bases between them. The CDR3 is 15 amino acids. Germline CDR1 reads LNHNV; CDR2 reads YYDKDF (reference sequence).